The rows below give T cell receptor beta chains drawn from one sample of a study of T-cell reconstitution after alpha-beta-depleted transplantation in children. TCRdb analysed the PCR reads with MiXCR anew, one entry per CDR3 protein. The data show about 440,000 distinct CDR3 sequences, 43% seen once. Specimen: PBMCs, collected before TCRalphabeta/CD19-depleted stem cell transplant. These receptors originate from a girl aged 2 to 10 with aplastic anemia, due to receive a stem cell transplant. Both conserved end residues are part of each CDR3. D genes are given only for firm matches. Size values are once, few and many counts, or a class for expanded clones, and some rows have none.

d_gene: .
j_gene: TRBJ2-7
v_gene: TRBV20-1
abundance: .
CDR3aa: CSARDWPPEQDSYEQYF
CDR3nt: TGCAGTGCTAGAGATTGGCCCCCGGAACAGGACTCCTACGAGCAGTACTTC

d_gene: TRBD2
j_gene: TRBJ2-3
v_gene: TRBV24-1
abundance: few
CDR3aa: CATEAGLAGSTDTQYF
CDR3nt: TGTGCCACCGAAGCGGGGCTAGCGGGAAGCACAGATACGCAGTATTTT

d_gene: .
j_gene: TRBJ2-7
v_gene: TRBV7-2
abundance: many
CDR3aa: CASSLRWTTEQYF
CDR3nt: TGTGCCAGCAGCTTACGTTGGACTACGGAGCAGTACTTC

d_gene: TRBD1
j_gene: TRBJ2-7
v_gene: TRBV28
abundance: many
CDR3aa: CASRRQGAKAYEQYF
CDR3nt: TGTGCCAGCAGAAGACAGGGGGCTAAGGCCTACGAGCAGTACTTC

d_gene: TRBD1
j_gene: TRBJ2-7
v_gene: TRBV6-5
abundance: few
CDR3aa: CASSYSRDRRSEQYF
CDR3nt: TGTGCCAGCAGTTACTCCCGGGACAGGAGGAGCGAGCAGTACTTC

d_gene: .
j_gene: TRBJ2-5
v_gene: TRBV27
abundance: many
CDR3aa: CASSLKGETQYF
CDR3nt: TGTGCCAGCAGCTTAAAGGGGGAGACCCAGTACTTC

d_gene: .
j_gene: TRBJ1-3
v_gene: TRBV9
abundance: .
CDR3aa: CASSGDVGGLTIYF
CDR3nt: TGTGCCAGCAGCGGCGACGTAGGGGGATTAACCATATATTTT

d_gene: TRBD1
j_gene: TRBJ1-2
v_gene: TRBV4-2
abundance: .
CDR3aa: CASSQVLTGIYGYTF
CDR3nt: TGTGCCAGCAGCCAAGTGCTGACAGGGATCTATGGCTACACCTTC

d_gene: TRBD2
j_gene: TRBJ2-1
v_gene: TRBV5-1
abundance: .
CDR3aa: CASSPKLAGVVNEQSF
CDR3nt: TGCGCCAGCAGCCCAAAACTAGCGGGAGTGGTGAATGAGCAGTCCTTC

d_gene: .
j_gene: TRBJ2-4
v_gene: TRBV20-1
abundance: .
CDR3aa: CSARDPRGKNIQYF
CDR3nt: TGCAGTGCTAGAGACCCCCGGGGCAAAAACATTCAGTACTTC

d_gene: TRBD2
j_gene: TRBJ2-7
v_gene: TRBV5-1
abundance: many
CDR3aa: CASSRVPSGSNEQYF
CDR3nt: TGCGCCAGCAGCCGGGTGCCTAGCGGGAGTAATGAGCAGTACTTC

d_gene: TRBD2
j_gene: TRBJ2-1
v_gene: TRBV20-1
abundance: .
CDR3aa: CSAQGLAGGPNEQFF
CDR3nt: TGCAGTGCTCAAGGACTAGCGGGGGGGCCCAATGAGCAGTTCTTC

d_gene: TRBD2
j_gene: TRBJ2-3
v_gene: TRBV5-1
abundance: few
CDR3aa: CASSLALAGATDTQYF
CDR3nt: TGCGCCAGCAGCTTGGCGCTAGCGGGGGCGACAGATACGCAGTATTTT

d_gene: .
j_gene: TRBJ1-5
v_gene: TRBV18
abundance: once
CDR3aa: CASSLSGAGHQPQHF
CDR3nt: TGTGCCAGCTCACTCTCAGGGGCTGGACATCAGCCCCAGCATTTT

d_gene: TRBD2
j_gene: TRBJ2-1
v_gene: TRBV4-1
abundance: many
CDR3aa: CASSQGSGRTVYNEQFF
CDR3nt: TGCGCCAGCAGCCAAGGTAGCGGGAGGACCGTTTACAATGAGCAGTTCTTC

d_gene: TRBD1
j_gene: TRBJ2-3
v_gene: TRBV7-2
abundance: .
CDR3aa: CASSLSNRGDTQYF
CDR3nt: TGTGCCAGCAGCTTATCCAACAGGGGAGATACGCAGTATTTT

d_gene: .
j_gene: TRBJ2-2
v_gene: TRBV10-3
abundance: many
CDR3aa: CAISELGIRQSGELFF
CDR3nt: TGTGCCATCAGTGAGTTAGGAATTCGTCAGTCTGGGGAGCTGTTTTTT

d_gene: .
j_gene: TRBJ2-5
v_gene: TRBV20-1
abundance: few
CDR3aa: CSATQGGTQYF
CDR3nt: TGCAGTGCTACACAGGGAGGGACCCAGTACTTC